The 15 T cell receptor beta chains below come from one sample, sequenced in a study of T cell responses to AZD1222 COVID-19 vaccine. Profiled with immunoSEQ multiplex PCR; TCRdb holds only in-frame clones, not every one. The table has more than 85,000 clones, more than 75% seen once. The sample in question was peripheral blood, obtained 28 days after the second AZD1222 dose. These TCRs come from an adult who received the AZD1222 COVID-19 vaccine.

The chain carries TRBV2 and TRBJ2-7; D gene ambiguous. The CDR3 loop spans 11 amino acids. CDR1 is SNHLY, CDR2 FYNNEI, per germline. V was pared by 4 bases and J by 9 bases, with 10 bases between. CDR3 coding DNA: TGTGCCAGCAGTGCGGGTCCATGGCAGTACTTC. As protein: CASSAGPWQYF.

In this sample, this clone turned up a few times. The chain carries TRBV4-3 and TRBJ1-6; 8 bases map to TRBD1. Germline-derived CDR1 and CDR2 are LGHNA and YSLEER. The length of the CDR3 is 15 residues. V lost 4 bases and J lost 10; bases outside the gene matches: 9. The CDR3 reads CASSLTGEVSSPLHF. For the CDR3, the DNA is TGCGCCAGCAGCCTGACAGGGGAGGTCTCATCACCCCTCCACTTT.

CDR3 amino acids: CASSLRGEQYF. CDR3 coding DNA: TGTGCCAGCAGCTTGAGGGGCGAGCAGTACTTC. The chain links TRBV5-6 to TRBJ2-7; D may be TRBD1 (5 bases). Germline V CDR1 and CDR2: SGHDT, YYEEEE. CDR3 length: 11 residues. Trimming shortened V by 1 base and J by 6 bases, and 5 bases separated the two germline ends.

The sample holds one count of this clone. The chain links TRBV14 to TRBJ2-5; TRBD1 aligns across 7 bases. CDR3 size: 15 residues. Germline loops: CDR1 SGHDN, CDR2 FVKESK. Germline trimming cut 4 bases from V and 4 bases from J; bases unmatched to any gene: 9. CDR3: CASSRQGIYPETQYF. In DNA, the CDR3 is TGTGCCAGCAGCCGACAGGGCATTTATCCAGAGACCCAGTACTTC.

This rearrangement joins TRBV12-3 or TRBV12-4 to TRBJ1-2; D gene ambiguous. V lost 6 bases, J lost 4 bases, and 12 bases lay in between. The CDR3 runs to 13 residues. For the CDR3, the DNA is TGTGCCAGCAGGCCCAACCGACCCTATGGCTACACCTTC. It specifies CASRPNRPYGYTF.

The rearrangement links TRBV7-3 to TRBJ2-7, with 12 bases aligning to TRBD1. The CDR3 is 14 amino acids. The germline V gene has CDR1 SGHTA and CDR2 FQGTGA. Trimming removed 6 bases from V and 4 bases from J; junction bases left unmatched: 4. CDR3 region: CASSLGQGAYEQYF. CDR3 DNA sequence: TGTGCCAGCAGTCTGGGACAGGGGGCATACGAGCAGTACTTC.

The CDR3 bases are TGTGCCAGTACGGCTAGCGGGATGAGCAATGAGCAGTTCTTC. As protein: CASTASGMSNEQFF. The chain carries TRBV19 and TRBJ2-1, with 9 positions matching TRBD2. V trimming: 7 bases; J trimming: 6 bases; junction bases outside the gene matches: 7. CDR3 length equals 14 residues. Germline V CDR1 and CDR2: LNHDA, SQIVND (reference sequence).

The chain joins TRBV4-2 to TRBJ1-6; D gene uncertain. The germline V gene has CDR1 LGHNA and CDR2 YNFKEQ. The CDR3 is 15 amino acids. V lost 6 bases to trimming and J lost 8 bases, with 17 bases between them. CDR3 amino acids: CASRIELEEYSPLHF. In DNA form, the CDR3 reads TGTGCCAGCAGAATAGAACTTGAGGAATATTCACCCCTCCACTTT.

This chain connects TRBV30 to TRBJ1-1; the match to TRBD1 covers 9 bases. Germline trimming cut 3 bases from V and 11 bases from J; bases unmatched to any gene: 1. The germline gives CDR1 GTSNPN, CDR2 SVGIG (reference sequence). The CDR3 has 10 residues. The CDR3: CAWRGQGAFF. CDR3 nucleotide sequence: TGTGCCTGGAGGGGACAGGGTGCTTTCTTT.

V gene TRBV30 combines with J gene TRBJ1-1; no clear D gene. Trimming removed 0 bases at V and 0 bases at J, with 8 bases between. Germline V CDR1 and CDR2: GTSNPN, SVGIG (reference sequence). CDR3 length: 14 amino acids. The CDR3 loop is CAWSVRGMNTEAFF. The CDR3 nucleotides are TGTGCCTGGAGTGTACGGGGAATGAACACTGAAGCTTTCTTT.

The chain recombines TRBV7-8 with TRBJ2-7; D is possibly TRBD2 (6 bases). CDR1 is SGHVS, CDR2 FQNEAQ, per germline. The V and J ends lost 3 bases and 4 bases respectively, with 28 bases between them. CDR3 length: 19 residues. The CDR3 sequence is CASSLNGANEGLRRYEQYF. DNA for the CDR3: TGTGCCAGCAGCTTGAACGGGGCAAATGAGGGACTTCGCAGATACGAGCAGTACTTC.

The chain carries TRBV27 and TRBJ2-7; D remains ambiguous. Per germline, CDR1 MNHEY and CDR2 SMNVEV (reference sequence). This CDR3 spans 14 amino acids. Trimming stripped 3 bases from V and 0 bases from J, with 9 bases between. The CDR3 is CASSFRANSYEQYF. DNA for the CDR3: TGTGCCAGCAGTTTTCGGGCAAACTCCTACGAGCAGTACTTC.

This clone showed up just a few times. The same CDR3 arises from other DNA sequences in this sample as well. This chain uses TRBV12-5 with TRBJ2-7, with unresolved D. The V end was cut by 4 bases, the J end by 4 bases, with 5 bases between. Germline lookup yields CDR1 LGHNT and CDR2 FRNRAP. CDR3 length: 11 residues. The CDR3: CASGSNYEQYF. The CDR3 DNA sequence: TGTGCTAGTGGTTCAAATTACGAGCAGTACTTC.

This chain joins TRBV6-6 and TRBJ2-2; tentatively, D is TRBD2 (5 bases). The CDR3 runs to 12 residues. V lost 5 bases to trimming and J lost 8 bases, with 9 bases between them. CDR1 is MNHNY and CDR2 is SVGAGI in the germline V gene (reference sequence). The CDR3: CASSHGEGELFF. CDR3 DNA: TGTGCCAGCAGTCATGGGGAGGGGGAGCTGTTTTTT.

The CDR3 nucleotides are TGTGCCGGCCGGACACCTGACAGGGGTAGGGATACGCAGTATTTT. Its translation is CAGRTPDRGRDTQYF. The chain couples TRBV30 to TRBJ2-3, with TRBD1 matching over 8 bases. This CDR3 is 15 amino acids long. Germline trimming cut 8 bases from V and 6 bases from J; bases unmatched to any gene: 16. Germline CDR1 and CDR2: GTSNPN and SVGIG (reference sequence).